The 23 T cell receptor beta chains below were found in one sample sequenced in a study of regulatory T cells in long-lasting Graves disease. Time point: newly diagnosed GD, antithyroid drugs for less than 3 months. Researchers made the TCR library from RNA that was extracted from PBMCs. Building the TCR beta libraries relied on iRepertoire HTBI primers, and CDR3 regions underwent Arm-PCR. TCRdb passed the multiplex PCR reads through MiXCR, listing each CDR3 protein once. In the table there are 400,000 to 550,000 distinct CDR3 sequences, about 17% of which are singletons. This sample also appeared in a second study, on T cells in Graves' hyperthyroidism and ophthalmopathy.

Source: peripheral blood mononuclear cells (PBMCs), taken at new diagnosis, from a patient treated with antithyroid drugs. Source of these receptors: a woman between 18 and 29 years old with Graves disease.

A few counts support this clonotype. V is TRBV5-1 and J is TRBJ1-6, with a weak D call TRBD1 (5 bases). Germline V gene data show CDR1 as SGHRS and CDR2 as YFSETQ. The V end was cut by 4 bases, the J end by 7 bases, with 15 bases between. The CDR3 has 15 amino acids. CDR3 nucleotide sequence: TGCGCCAGCAGCAAGCTGAGGGGCTTGAATTCACCCCTCCACTTT. It codes for CASSKLRGLNSPLHF.

There are many counts of this clonotype. The rearrangement uses TRBV28 and TRBJ2-1, with 12 bases matching TRBD2. This CDR3 region has 16 residues. The trim removed 5 bases at V and 7 bases at J, leaving 9 bases unmatched. Looked up from germline, CDR1 is MDHEN and CDR2 is SYDVKM. The DNA of the CDR3 is TGTGCCAGCAGTCCAACACTAGCGGGAGGAGGGAATGAGCAGTTCTTC. As protein: CASSPTLAGGGNEQFF.

This clonotype was counted many times. The chain has TRBV5-1 and TRBJ2-3, with TRBD2 matching 7 bases. Per the germline V gene, CDR1 is SGHRS and CDR2 is YFSETQ. There are 17 residues in the CDR3. With V trimmed by 0 bases and J by 0 bases, 7 bases remained unmatched. The CDR3 protein is CASSLATIAGSTDTQYF. CDR3 sequence (DNA): TGCGCCAGCAGCTTGGCCACCATAGCGGGTAGCACAGATACGCAGTATTTT.

This clonotype was recorded a few times. V is TRBV11-2 and J is TRBJ2-7; 10 nucleotides align to TRBD1. After removal of 5 bases from V and 7 bases from J, the junction contained 8 bases not matched to a gene. CDR3 length: 14 residues. CDR1 and CDR2 from the germline V gene are SGHAT and FQNNGV. CDR3 coding DNA: TGTGCCAGCAGCCCGGACAGGGGGGTAGGGGAGCAGTACTTC. As protein: CASSPDRGVGEQYF.

This clonotype has a count of ten or more. J is TRBJ1-1 and V is TRBV20-1; no clear D gene. The CDR3 spans 14 residues. Trimming removed 1 base at V and 0 bases at J, with 9 bases between. Germline lookup yields CDR1 DFQATT and CDR2 SNEGSKA (reference sequence). The CDR3 DNA reads as TGCAGTGCTAGAGTAAGCCCGATGAACACTGAAGCTTTCTTT. It codes for CSARVSPMNTEAFF.

This clonotype was counted at least ten times. This chain connects TRBV20-1 to TRBJ2-5, with TRBD2 matching over 9 bases. The germline gives CDR1 DFQATT, CDR2 SNEGSKA (reference sequence). After removal of 6 bases from V and 4 bases from J, the junction contained 9 bases not matched to a gene. CDR3 length: 14 amino acids. The CDR3: CSAAIAGDLETQYF. For the CDR3, the DNA is TGCAGTGCCGCAATAGCGGGAGATCTAGAGACCCAGTACTTC.

The gene calls are TRBV3-1 and TRBJ2-7; 11 bases map to TRBD2. This CDR3 region has 14 residues. Germline CDR1 LGHDT, CDR2 YNNKEL (reference sequence). V was clipped by 4 bases and J by 6 bases; unmatched bases: 5. The CDR3 bases are TGTGCCAGCAGCCCACTAGCGGGAGATGGCGAGCAGTACTTC. It encodes CASSPLAGDGEQYF.

This clonotype was counted between two and nine times. This rearrangement joins TRBV3-1 to TRBJ1-4; a possible D gene is TRBD1 (6 bases). Germline assignment: CDR1 LGHDT and CDR2 YNNKEL (reference sequence). The ends were cut back, 1 base at V and 6 bases at J, with 15 bases in the middle. The CDR3 contains 16 residues. The CDR3 DNA is TGTGCCAGCAGCCAAGGGACGGGGGGGCGGTATGAAAAACTGTTTTTT. Its protein product is CASSQGTGGRYEKLFF.

A single count supports this clonotype. A much larger clone differs from this one at a single base, so this may be a read error. The CDR3 does not end in the conserved phenylalanine or tryptophan, so this is likely a read error. The J gene is TRBJ2-5, the V gene TRBV7-2, with D uncertain. The CDR3 runs to 15 residues. Germline V gives CDR1 SGHTA, CDR2 FQGNSA. CDR3: CASSQDSSGQETQYL. The CDR3 bases are TGCGCCAGCAGCCAAGATAGTTCAGGACAAGAGACCCAGTACCTC.

This clonotype was counted ten times or more. This chain links TRBV12-3 or TRBV12-4 with TRBJ2-7, with D possibly being TRBD2 (6 bases). Trimming stripped 3 bases from V and 4 bases from J, with 7 bases between. This CDR3 is built from 12 residues. CDR3 nucleotides: TGTGCCAGCAGTTTCCGGGGGTACGAGCAGTACTTC. It translates to CASSFRGYEQYF.

V is TRBV4-2 and J is TRBJ2-7; TRBD2 aligns across 9 bases. CDR1 is LGHNA, CDR2 YNFKEQ, per germline. The CDR3 sequence is 16 residues long. The V gene end was trimmed by 0 bases and the J gene end by 0 bases; junction bases not matched to a gene: 3. The CDR3 sequence is CASSQDFSGSSYEQYF. DNA of the CDR3: TGTGCCAGCAGCCAAGATTTTAGCGGGAGCTCCTACGAGCAGTACTTC.

The chain couples TRBV2 to TRBJ2-3; either TRBD1 or TRBD2 may fit D (6 bases each). The CDR3 has 15 residues. The germline gives CDR1 SNHLY, CDR2 FYNNEI. The V and J ends lost 6 bases and 2 bases respectively, with 15 bases between them. CDR3 in DNA: TGTGCCAGCAGAAGGGGGGATTTAAACACAGATACGCAGTATTTT. It codes for CASRRGDLNTDTQYF.

This clonotype occurred many times. The chain has TRBV29-1 and TRBJ2-5; D may be TRBD1 (6 bases). This CDR3 has 12 residues. Germline lookup yields CDR1 SQVTM and CDR2 ANQGSEA. V lost 3 bases and J lost 4, with 9 bases in between. CDR3 sequence: CSVERGSETQYF. The CDR3 DNA is TGCAGCGTTGAGAGGGGGTCAGAGACCCAGTACTTC.

V and J are TRBV6-2 or TRBV6-3 and TRBJ2-7; 7 bases fit TRBD2. The germline V gene has CDR1 MNHEY and CDR2 SVGEGT. Unmatched junction bases numbered 7, after V lost 3 bases and J lost 2 bases. CDR3 size: 15 residues. This chain's CDR3 is CASSYEAGFAYEQYF. The CDR3, as DNA: TGTGCCAGCAGTTATGAAGCGGGATTTGCCTACGAGCAGTACTTC.

This clonotype occurred many times. J is TRBJ1-5 and V is TRBV7-6; D is perhaps TRBD1 (5 bases). The V gene's germline CDR1 is SGHVS and CDR2 FNYEAQ. The V end lost 4 bases, the J end lost 7 bases, and 14 bases lay between the germline ends. The CDR3 is made up of 14 amino acids. In nucleotides, the CDR3 is TGTGCCAGCAGCTCCCAGGGTCGGGGGCAGCCCCAGCATTTT. Protein product: CASSSQGRGQPQHF.

The J gene is TRBJ2-4, the V gene TRBV28, with 8 bases that match TRBD2. The CDR3 runs 15 residues. V lost 5 bases to trimming and J lost 7 bases; unmatched junction nucleotides: 10. Looked up from germline, CDR1 is MDHEN and CDR2 is SYDVKM. In DNA, the CDR3 is TGTGCCAGCAGTCCAGCGGGGGCGACTGAGAACATTCAGTACTTC. This codes for CASSPAGATENIQYF.

The table lists this clonotype with many counts. V usage is TRBV30 and J usage is TRBJ1-2; D remains unclear. There are 12 residues in the CDR3. V was pared by 0 bases and J by 3 bases, with 5 bases between. CDR1 GTSNPN and CDR2 SVGIG come from the germline V gene (reference sequence). The CDR3 protein is CAWSVLHYGYTF. DNA for the CDR3: TGTGCCTGGAGTGTACTTCACTATGGCTACACCTTC.

Of note for this clonotype: One end of the junction does not line up with germline, which may come from a read error. The V call is TRBV12-3 or TRBV12-4, the J call TRBJ2-5; weak D call: TRBD2 (5 bases). The CDR3 is made up of 12 amino acids. CDR3 in amino acids: CAISEGRETQYF. The CDR3 coding sequence is TGTGCCATCAGTGAGGGCCGGGAGACCCAGTACTTC.

The chain has TRBV28 and TRBJ2-6, with no clear D. Germline V lookup: CDR1 MDHEN, CDR2 SYDVKM. Trimming pared 9 bases from V and 1 base from J, leaving 10 bases between. This CDR3 spans 14 amino acids. In DNA form, the CDR3 reads TGTGCCAGTGGAAGATTGTCTGGGGCCAACGTCCTGACTTTC. This encodes CASGRLSGANVLTF. Looking up the rest from reference TRBV28 and TRBJ2-6 gives the full variable domain: DVKVTQSSRYLVKRTGEKVFLECVQDMDHENMFWYRQDPGLGLRLIYFSYDVKMKEKGDIPEGYSVSREKKERFSLILESASTNQTSMYLCASGRLSGANVLTFGAGSRLTVL.

This clonotype was detected ten times or more. The J gene is TRBJ2-1, the V gene TRBV11-2; D might be TRBD2 (5 bases). From germline, CDR1 is SGHAT and CDR2 FQNNGV. Trimming removed 3 bases at V and 5 bases at J, with 20 bases between. The CDR3 sequence is 17 residues long. The CDR3 nucleotides read TGTGCCAGCAGCTTGAGGGCGGGTGCGAGGTTGGACAATGAGCAGTTCTTC. Translating it yields CASSLRAGARLDNEQFF.

This clonotype has just a few counts. The chain combines TRBV19 with TRBJ2-1; D possibly corresponds to TRBD2 (7 bases). Germline V lookup: CDR1 LNHDA, CDR2 SQIVND (reference sequence). The V gene lost 6 bases and the J gene lost 3 bases, with 27 bases spanning the gap. This CDR3 spans 19 amino acids. The CDR3 is CASRGPRGRAGVDYNEQFF. CDR3 nucleotide sequence: TGTGCCAGTAGGGGACCACGGGGGCGGGCGGGAGTGGACTACAATGAGCAGTTCTTC.

This clonotype was detected ten times or more. The rearrangement links TRBV3-1 to TRBJ2-5; 13 bases match TRBD2. V dropped 4 bases and J dropped 2; count of bases not matched to a gene: 10. This CDR3 has 18 amino acids. CDR1 and CDR2 (germline): LGHDT, YNNKEL (reference sequence). Here the CDR3 DNA reads TGTGCCAGCAGCCCCCGAGGACTAGCGGGAGTTCCGCAAGAGACCCAGTACTTC. Its protein product is CASSPRGLAGVPQETQYF.

This clonotype was observed many times. The chain has TRBV20-1 and TRBJ2-3, with 7 bases identical to TRBD2. This CDR3 is 15 amino acids long. Germline V gene data show CDR1 as DFQATT and CDR2 as SNEGSKA (reference sequence). V was clipped by 6 bases and J by 0 bases; unmatched bases: 9. In nucleotides, the CDR3 is TGCAGTGCGCTTACTAGCGTCCCCAGCACAGATACGCAGTATTTT. Translated, it gives CSALTSVPSTDTQYF.